This T cell receptor beta chain is from a study of blood T cell repertoires in COVID-19. Germline assignment: CDR1 LGHDT and CDR2 YNNKEL (reference sequence). CDR3 size: 13 residues. Trimming took off 3 bases at V and 7 bases at J, with 12 bases between the two ends. TCRdb's copy holds only in-frame clones and misses some; the assay was immunoSEQ multiplex PCR. The sample holds about 180,000 clones, roughly 82% seen once. The sample comprised peripheral blood. The receptor comes from a woman between 65 and 79 years old with acute or convalescent COVID-19. V gene TRBV3-1 (or the pseudogene TRBV3-2) combines with J gene TRBJ1-2; D perhaps matches TRBD1 (6 bases). The CDR3: CASSQGGGGGYTF. The CDR3 nucleotides read TGTGCCAGCAGCCAGGGAGGGGGTGGTGGCTACACCTTC.